This T cell receptor beta chain was identified during a study of technical replicates of blood from several donors (dated by TCRdb to the late 2010s). The receptor library was made with the immunoSEQ multiplex PCR assay. Drawn from immuneACCESS, this table holds only the in-frame rearrangements with V and J called that TCRdb kept. Clones are partly lost; checked studies trace under half to an unresolved V gene and leave the rest unexplained. A total of under 95,000 clones appear in this sample, 95% of them only once. The top ten hold 0.25% to 0.3% of the sample. This clone occurred once. This clone's antigen is unknown. No qualities accompany the bases; no much larger clone lies one base away. V is reduced by 8 bases and J by 5 bases, leaving a spacing of 18 bases between them. The CDR3, from cysteine to phenylalanine, totals 14 residues. Only the CDR3 part of the read is kept: 42 bases, read in frame from the first base. Based on the germline V gene (reference sequence), the CDR1 and CDR2 sequences are SEHNR and FQNEAQ.

This receptor was identified in a human donor in good health. The rearrangement joined TRBV7-9 to TRBJ2-5; no confident D gene assignment can be made. Sequencing was done on a sample of T cells isolated from PBMCs. CDR3 region: CASGSHWWWETQYF. The DNA sequence is as follows: TGTGCCAGCGGTAGCCATTGGTGGTGGGAGACCCAGTACTTC.